This T cell receptor (beta chain) was documented in a study of CD8 T cells in Susac syndrome. From blood CD8+ and CD4+ T cells, TCR beta sequences were generated. Points on this clonotype: Its specificity is not known.

Whole-study findings and limits: The study's TCR sequencing and HLA analysis covered a relatively small number of individuals, and the study acknowledged this.

The germline CDR1 and CDR2 sequences are LGHNA and YSLEER. V trimming: 3 bases; J trimming: 6 bases; junction bases outside the gene matches: 3. The CDR3 sequence is 14 residues long. Reverse transcription used roughly 0.5 to 1 ug RNA and random hexamers. TCRdb passed the immunoSEQ multiplex PCR reads through MiXCR, listing each CDR3 protein once. The sample yields around 170,000 distinct CDR3 sequences, approximately 96% seen once. The chain couples TRBV4-3 to TRBJ2-1; 9 bases line up with TRBD1. Sample: CD4+ T cells from PBMCs. The TCR comes from a human donor with Susac syndrome. The CDR3 nucleotides are TGCGCCAGCAGCCAGGGACAGGGCTTCAATGAGCAGTTCTTC. It is translated as CASSQGQGFNEQFF.